A single sample gave rise to the 5 T cell receptor beta chains below, sequenced in a study of cytomegalovirus exposure and HLA in healthy donors. PCR employed 60 Vbeta and 13 Jbeta primers. Assay: immunoSEQ multiplex PCR; the TCRdb copy retains only in-frame clones and omits some. The sample contains approximately 110,000 clones, around 82% of which appear only once. The sample was PBMCs. Receptor source: a man aged 35-49 years in good health and CMV-seronegative.

This clone has a handful of counts. This chain uses TRBV10-3 with TRBJ2-2; TRBD1 is a possible D gene (6 bases). Trimming took 5 bases from V and 8 from J, leaving 21 bases between them. Germline V gene data show CDR1 as ENHRY and CDR2 as SYGVKD. The CDR3 is made up of 16 amino acids. The CDR3 bases are TGTGCCATCAGTTCATCCACCCCCAGGGGATCTGGGGAGCTGTTTTTT. This codes for CAISSSTPRGSGELFF.

This clone was picked up one time. The chain has TRBV18 and TRBJ2-2; the match to TRBD1 covers 7 bases. The germline gives CDR1 KGHSH, CDR2 LQKENI. The CDR3 extends over 14 amino acids. The V segment lost 6 bases and the J segment 4 bases; nucleotides outside the gene matches: 5. The CDR3 DNA follows: TGTGCCAGCTCCCCGGACAGGCCCACCGGGGAGCTGTTTTTT. Amino acids: CASSPDRPTGELFF.

This chain joins TRBV7-9 and TRBJ2-1; tentative D call: TRBD1 (6 bases). V was shortened by 6 bases and J by 0 bases, with 15 bases between the two germline ends. Germline CDR1 is SEHNR and CDR2 is FQNEAQ (reference sequence). The CDR3 runs to 16 residues. The CDR3 loop is CASSYIGTISYNEQFF. In DNA, the CDR3 is TGTGCCAGCAGTTATATAGGGACAATCTCCTACAATGAGCAGTTCTTC. Full variable domain (rest looked up from reference TRBV7-9 and TRBJ2-1): DTGVSQNPRHKITKRGQNVTFRCDPISEHNRLYWYRQTLGQGPEFLTYFQNEAQLEKSRLLSDRFSAERPKGSFSTLEIQRTEQGDSAMYLCASSYIGTISYNEQFFGPGTRLTVL.

The CDR3 DNA sequence: TGTGCCACCCAACGAGGTCCCGGGGAGCTGTTTTTT. Translating gives CATQRGPGELFF. V and J are TRBV2 and TRBJ2-2; D unresolved. The V end was cut by 10 bases, the J end by 6 bases, with 12 bases between. The length of the CDR3 is 12 residues. Germline CDR1 is SNHLY and CDR2 is FYNNEI.

This chain uses TRBV7-9 with TRBJ1-5, with D possibly being TRBD1 (6 bases). V was shortened by 10 bases and J by 3 bases, with 16 bases between the two germline ends. CDR1 is SEHNR, CDR2 FQNEAQ, per germline (reference sequence). The CDR3 covers 14 residues. CDR3 DNA: TGTGCCATCGGAACAGGGTCCCCCAATCAGCCCCAGCATTTT. Its protein product is CAIGTGSPNQPQHF.